This T cell receptor (beta chain) appears in the sequencing data of a study of control samples from healthy donors and cancer patients. This CDR3 has 14 residues. Germline V CDR1 and CDR2: SGDLS, YYNGEE. V was trimmed by 3 bases and J by 1 base, leaving 7 bases between them. The table came from immunoSEQ multiplex PCR; TCRdb's copy has only in-frame clones and leaves some out. There are around 75,000 clones in the sample; 75% to 90% occur only once, and roughly 28% lies in the top ten. The sequence was obtained from a man aged 50-59 years in good health. The chain links TRBV9 to TRBJ2-2; D unclear. Sequenced input: blood. CDR3 protein: CASSGAVNTGELFF. The DNA for the CDR3 is TGTGCCAGCAGCGGTGCAGTGAACACCGGGGAGCTGTTTTTT.